The 10 T cell receptor beta chains below were found in one sample sequenced in a study of beta chain features in type 1 diabetes. Findings of the study overall: All four CD4+ subsets of Type 1 diabetes patients contained TCRB CDR3s that were moderately but significantly shorter.

No antigens are known for them. Of the isolated RNA, all was reverse transcribed, and so the sequenced material was expressed TCRB transcripts. Profiled with immunoSEQ multiplex PCR; TCRdb holds only in-frame clones, not every one. Of over 200,000 clones listed, 11% were seen once; the top ten hold more than 0.015%. The sequencing sample was made of naive CD4+ T cells from blood. These receptors all stem from a man aged 25-40 years with type 1 diabetes.

The chain employs TRBV6-1 and TRBJ2-5; 7 nucleotides agree with TRBD2. This CDR3 is 13 amino acids long. The germline gives CDR1 MNHNS, CDR2 SASEGT. With V trimmed by 6 bases and J by 5 bases, 6 bases remained unmatched. The CDR3 region is CASRITSVETQYF. The CDR3 DNA reads TGTGCCAGCAGGATTACTAGCGTGGAGACCCAGTACTTC.

On this clone itself: At the DNA level, this CDR3 is encoded by other sequences in the same sample as well. This chain joins TRBV7-9 and TRBJ1-1, with D maybe TRBD1 (6 bases). Germline V gene sequence: CDR1 SEHNR, CDR2 FQNEAQ (reference sequence). This CDR3 region has 13 residues. Trimming took off 4 bases at V and 2 bases at J, with 8 bases between the two ends. The CDR3 sequence: CASSSTGNTEAFF. DNA for the CDR3: TGTGCCAGCAGCTCGACAGGAAACACTGAAGCTTTCTTT.

The V gene is TRBV4-1, the J gene TRBJ1-2, with a possible D match to TRBD1 (5 bases). There are 15 residues in the CDR3. In germline, CDR1 is MGHRA, CDR2 YSYEKL. Trimming took off 6 bases at V and 4 bases at J, with 18 bases between the two ends. The CDR3 here is CASSPQQGRGYGYTF. In DNA, the CDR3 is TGCGCCAGCAGTCCCCAGCAGGGTAGAGGCTATGGCTACACCTTC.

This clone was counted between two and nine times. This chain connects TRBV30 to TRBJ2-2, with a weak D call TRBD2 (7 bases). Between the trimmed V and J ends, which lost 0 bases and 3 bases, there was a span of 14 bases. Germline values: CDR1 GTSNPN, CDR2 SVGIG (reference sequence). There are 16 residues in the CDR3. DNA for the CDR3: TGTGCCTGGAGTGTAAGGGGGGGGCGGTACACCGGGGAGCTGTTTTTT. This sequence encodes CAWSVRGGRYTGELFF.

The rearrangement joins TRBV30 to TRBJ1-2; D uncertain. Trimming pared 4 bases from V and 0 bases from J, leaving 12 bases between. Germline values: CDR1 GTSNPN, CDR2 SVGIG (reference sequence). The CDR3 spans 14 residues. The CDR3 region is CAWNGEPANYGYTF. The CDR3 bases are TGTGCCTGGAACGGGGAACCGGCTAACTATGGCTACACCTTC.

This chain uses TRBV5-4 with TRBJ2-1; TRBD1 is a possible D gene (5 bases). Germline V gives CDR1 SGHNT, CDR2 YYREEE (reference sequence). Trimming pared 0 bases from V and 4 bases from J, leaving 8 bases between. This CDR3 spans 14 amino acids. Here the CDR3 reads CASSLGRQYNEQFF. In DNA, the CDR3 is TGTGCCAGCAGCTTGGGAAGACAGTACAATGAGCAGTTCTTC.

This clone showed up just a few times. The chain has TRBV29-1 and TRBJ2-5; 9 bases align to TRBD2. Trimming took 7 bases from V and 3 from J; bases not matched to a gene: 3. This CDR3 has 12 amino acids. From germline, CDR1 is SQVTM and CDR2 ANQGSEA. The CDR3 protein is CSGRLAEETQYF. The CDR3 coding sequence is TGCAGCGGACGACTAGCGGAAGAGACCCAGTACTTC.

This clone was seen more than once but under ten times. This chain connects TRBV18 to TRBJ2-5; no reliable D call. V lost 3 bases to trimming and J lost 0 bases, with 5 bases between them. In germline, CDR1 is KGHSH, CDR2 LQKENI. This CDR3 contains 13 residues. CDR3 nucleotide sequence: TGTGCCAGCTCACCCTCGTACCAAGAGACCCAGTACTTC. It specifies CASSPSYQETQYF.

The chain recombines TRBV9 with TRBJ2-1; TRBD2 matches at 14 bases. The CDR3 has 16 amino acids. Germline values: CDR1 SGDLS, CDR2 YYNGEE. Trimming removed 3 bases from V and 6 bases from J; junction bases left unmatched: 5. The CDR3 DNA is TGTGCCAGCAGCGCCCGACTAGCGGGGGGGGTCAATGAGCAGTTCTTC. Encoded protein: CASSARLAGGVNEQFF.

This chain joins TRBV5-6 and TRBJ2-7; a possible D gene is TRBD1 (5 bases). The germline gives CDR1 SGHDT, CDR2 YYEEEE. The CDR3 runs 13 residues. V was shortened by 7 bases and J by 2 bases, with 13 bases between the two germline ends. The CDR3 DNA reads as TGTGCCAGCCTTTCGACAGCTGCCTACGAGCAGTACTTC. Amino acids: CASLSTAAYEQYF.